This TCR beta chain is drawn from a study of blood T cell repertoires in COVID-19. Study as a whole: Material from acute and convalescent COVID-19 was sourced from the United States, Italy and Spain.

Germline V CDR1 and CDR2: MDHEN, SYDVKM. The length of the CDR3 is 13 residues. Trimming cost V 9 bases and J 8 bases; bases outside gene matches: 4. Residents of approximately 25 US areas, aged about 18 to 95 years, made up the participants. Participant reports of clinical history set cohort assignment. What the recovered Cohort 3 donors had was two negative PCRs, clearance, or symptom resolution. Here immunoSEQ multiplex PCR was the method, and the copy in TCRdb shows in-frame clones only, minus some. There are 250,000 to 350,000 clones in the sample; roughly 86% occur only once, and approximately 9% lies in the top ten.

The sequence derives from a woman aged 18 to 35 who had recovered from COVID-19. Input material: PBMCs or T cells enriched from blood (not recorded which). The rearrangement links TRBV28 to TRBJ2-3; 14 bases fit TRBD2. The chain's CDR3 is CASGTSGRGTQYF. The CDR3 DNA reads as TGTGCCAGTGGGACTAGCGGGAGAGGTACGCAGTATTTT.